These T cell receptor beta chains were read from a single sample in a study of post-analysis software for immune sequencing data. MiXCR, run by TCRdb on the PCR reads, gives a single entry per CDR3 protein. This table holds 750,000 to 950,000 distinct CDR3 sequences, roughly 58% found once. The sample taken for sequencing was blood. The receptors come from a girl between 5 and 17 years old with multiple sclerosis. CDR3s include the opening cysteine and the closing phenylalanine or tryptophan. Each record gives: clone size, J gene, D gene, V gene, CDR3 protein, CDR3 DNA. The D gene is left open where the match is weak. Only some rows state a clone size, as once, few, many or a class for expanded clones.

abundance: few; j_gene: TRBJ2-1; d_gene: TRBD1; v_gene: TRBV5-6; CDR3aa: CASSLQGPLQFF; CDR3nt: TGTGCCAGCAGCTTACAGGGGCCCTTGCAGTTCTTC
abundance: .; j_gene: TRBJ2-7; d_gene: TRBD1; v_gene: TRBV2; CDR3aa: CASSERTGGSGEQYF; CDR3nt: TGTGCCAGCAGTGAAAGGACAGGGGGCTCTGGCGAGCAGTACTTC
abundance: .; j_gene: TRBJ2-2; d_gene: .; v_gene: TRBV29-1; CDR3aa: CSVTPVGLNGELFF; CDR3nt: TGCAGCGTTACCCCGGTTGGGCTCAACGGGGAGCTGTTTTTT
abundance: .; j_gene: TRBJ2-7; d_gene: TRBD2; v_gene: TRBV4-1; CDR3aa: CASSPGGRDPTYEQYF; CDR3nt: TGCGCCAGCAGCCCGGGGGGACGGGACCCAACCTACGAGCAGTACTTC
abundance: .; j_gene: TRBJ2-7; d_gene: .; v_gene: TRBV12-1; CDR3aa: CASSVLQGPSYEQYF; CDR3nt: TGTGCCAGCAGCGTGCTACAGGGGCCATCCTACGAGCAGTACTTC
abundance: .; j_gene: TRBJ2-1; d_gene: .; v_gene: TRBV29-1; CDR3aa: CSVLRSYNEQFF; CDR3nt: TGCAGCGTTTTGCGGTCCTACAATGAGCAGTTCTTC
abundance: .; j_gene: TRBJ2-5; d_gene: .; v_gene: TRBV7-2; CDR3aa: CVSSLRRETQYF; CDR3nt: TGTGTCAGCAGCTTACGGAGAGAGACCCAGTACTTC
abundance: .; j_gene: TRBJ1-4; d_gene: TRBD1; v_gene: TRBV12-3/TRBV12-4; CDR3aa: CASSPPWTGDGRANEKLFF; CDR3nt: TGTGCCAGCAGTCCACCCTGGACAGGTGACGGGCGAGCTAATGAAAAACTGTTTTTT
abundance: .; j_gene: TRBJ2-5; d_gene: .; v_gene: TRBV20-1; CDR3aa: CSASEDKETQYF; CDR3nt: TGCAGTGCGAGTGAGGACAAAGAGACCCAGTACTTC
abundance: few; j_gene: TRBJ2-1; d_gene: .; v_gene: TRBV9; CDR3aa: CASSVATGYNEQFF; CDR3nt: TGTGCCAGCAGCGTAGCTACCGGCTACAATGAGCAGTTCTTC
abundance: .; j_gene: TRBJ2-3; d_gene: .; v_gene: TRBV11-3; CDR3aa: CASSLGGGRVTDTQYF; CDR3nt: TGTGCCAGCAGCTTAGGAGGGGGGAGGGTCACAGATACGCAGTATTTT
abundance: few; j_gene: TRBJ2-3; d_gene: .; v_gene: TRBV12-3/TRBV12-4; CDR3aa: CASSLLKPDTQYF; CDR3nt: TGTGCCAGCAGTTTACTGAAGCCGGATACGCAGTATTTT
abundance: few; j_gene: TRBJ1-2; d_gene: .; v_gene: TRBV6-5; CDR3aa: CASREIGRYYGYTF; CDR3nt: TGTGCCAGCAGGGAAATCGGGCGGTACTATGGCTACACCTTC
abundance: .; j_gene: TRBJ1-2; d_gene: TRBD1; v_gene: TRBV5-1; CDR3aa: CASSPQGQNYGYTF; CDR3nt: TGCGCCAGCAGCCCCCAGGGACAGAACTATGGCTACACCTTC
abundance: once; j_gene: TRBJ1-1; d_gene: .; v_gene: TRBV29-1; CDR3aa: CSGGGSPNTEAFF; CDR3nt: TGCAGCGGGGGTGGCAGCCCCAACACTGAAGCTTTCTTT
abundance: .; j_gene: TRBJ2-3; d_gene: .; v_gene: TRBV4-1; CDR3aa: CASSQVGGHSTDTQYF; CDR3nt: TGCGCCAGCAGCCAGGTGGGGGGTCATAGTACAGATACGCAGTATTTT
abundance: few; j_gene: TRBJ2-5; d_gene: TRBD2; v_gene: TRBV2; CDR3aa: CASSEAGEQYF; CDR3nt: TGTGCCAGCAGTGAGGCGGGGGAGCAGTACTTC
abundance: .; j_gene: TRBJ2-1; d_gene: .; v_gene: TRBV7-2; CDR3aa: CASSQWGTGANEQFF; CDR3nt: TGTGCCAGCAGCCAGTGGGGGACGGGGGCTAATGAGCAGTTCTTC
abundance: .; j_gene: TRBJ2-7; d_gene: .; v_gene: TRBV3-1; CDR3aa: CASSRDRPSLSGEQYF; CDR3nt: TGTGCCAGCAGCCGCGACCGGCCCTCCCTCTCGGGCGAGCAGTACTTC
abundance: .; j_gene: TRBJ2-5; d_gene: TRBD2; v_gene: TRBV7-9; CDR3aa: CASSLLAGDRETQYF; CDR3nt: TGTGCCAGCAGCCTACTAGCGGGAGATAGAGAGACCCAGTACTTC
abundance: .; j_gene: TRBJ2-7; d_gene: .; v_gene: TRBV5-1; CDR3aa: CASRTGRGDEQYF; CDR3nt: TGCGCCAGCCGGACTGGCAGGGGCGACGAGCAGTACTTC
abundance: once; j_gene: TRBJ2-4; d_gene: TRBD2; v_gene: TRBV5-1; CDR3aa: CASSLRTSEETLYF; CDR3nt: TGCGCCAGCAGCTTGCGGACTAGCGAAGAGACCCTGTACTTC
abundance: .; j_gene: TRBJ2-7; d_gene: .; v_gene: TRBV7-9; CDR3aa: CASSGGGIDEQYF; CDR3nt: TGTGCCAGCAGCGGGGGCGGCATCGACGAGCAGTACTTC
abundance: few; j_gene: TRBJ2-7; d_gene: .; v_gene: TRBV7-6; CDR3aa: CASSDQVGGLSYEQYF; CDR3nt: TGTGCCAGCAGCGACCAAGTCGGGGGCCTTTCCTACGAGCAGTACTTC
abundance: .; j_gene: TRBJ1-2; d_gene: TRBD1; v_gene: TRBV20-1; CDR3aa: CSARAGTANYGYTF; CDR3nt: TGCAGTGCTAGGGCCGGGACAGCCAACTATGGCTACACCTTC
abundance: .; j_gene: TRBJ2-7; d_gene: TRBD1; v_gene: TRBV7-2; CDR3aa: CASSPDRGPSYEQYF; CDR3nt: TGTGCCAGCAGCCCAGACAGGGGGCCCTCCTACGAGCAGTACTTC
abundance: .; j_gene: TRBJ1-5; d_gene: .; v_gene: TRBV6-5; CDR3aa: CASSYSFDQPQHF; CDR3nt: TGTGCCAGCAGTTACTCGTTTGATCAGCCCCAGCATTTT
abundance: .; j_gene: TRBJ2-4; d_gene: .; v_gene: TRBV5-1; CDR3aa: CASSLEGGKNTQYF; CDR3nt: TGCGCCAGCAGCTTGGAGGGGGGCAAAAACACTCAGTACTTC
abundance: few; j_gene: TRBJ2-6; d_gene: .; v_gene: TRBV7-9; CDR3aa: CASSSLAEVSGANVLTF; CDR3nt: TGTGCCAGCAGCTCTTTGGCAGAAGTCTCTGGGGCCAACGTCCTGACTTTC
abundance: .; j_gene: TRBJ2-1; d_gene: TRBD2; v_gene: TRBV20-1; CDR3aa: CSASVSGRYNEQFF; CDR3nt: TGCAGTGCTAGCGTCAGCGGGAGGTACAATGAGCAGTTCTTC
abundance: .; j_gene: TRBJ2-3; d_gene: .; v_gene: TRBV5-5; CDR3aa: CASSFRDTDTQYF; CDR3nt: TGTGCCAGCAGCTTCAGGGACACAGATACGCAGTATTTT
abundance: .; j_gene: TRBJ2-6; d_gene: .; v_gene: TRBV7-2; CDR3aa: CASSPPLVSRYSGANVLTF; CDR3nt: TGTGCCAGCAGCCCCCCATTAGTTAGTCGCTACTCTGGGGCCAACGTCCTGACTTTC
abundance: .; j_gene: TRBJ1-2; d_gene: .; v_gene: TRBV4-1; CDR3aa: CASSQDGNSYGYTF; CDR3nt: TGCGCCAGCAGCCAGGACGGAAATAGCTATGGCTACACCTTC
abundance: .; j_gene: TRBJ2-1; d_gene: TRBD2; v_gene: TRBV20-1; CDR3aa: CSARHGGGGAYNEQFF; CDR3nt: TGCAGTGCTCGACACGGAGGCGGGGGGGCCTACAATGAGCAGTTCTTC
abundance: once; j_gene: TRBJ1-5; d_gene: .; v_gene: TRBV6-5; CDR3aa: CASSPKGHHSNQPQHF; CDR3nt: TGTGCCAGCAGCCCCAAGGGACACCATAGCAATCAGCCCCAGCATTTT
abundance: few; j_gene: TRBJ2-1; d_gene: TRBD2; v_gene: TRBV29-1; CDR3aa: CSVEGGRAFNEQFF; CDR3nt: TGCAGCGTTGAGGGCGGGAGGGCCTTCAATGAGCAGTTCTTC
abundance: .; j_gene: TRBJ2-7; d_gene: TRBD2; v_gene: TRBV7-2; CDR3aa: CASSLLAGGYPYEQYF; CDR3nt: TGTGCCAGCAGCCTACTAGCGGGGGGATACCCCTACGAGCAGTACTTC
abundance: .; j_gene: TRBJ2-5; d_gene: .; v_gene: TRBV20-1; CDR3aa: CSALMGFQETQYF; CDR3nt: TGCAGTGCTTTGATGGGGTTCCAAGAGACCCAGTACTTC
abundance: .; j_gene: TRBJ2-7; d_gene: .; v_gene: TRBV6-6; CDR3aa: CASTQGGWGSYEQYF; CDR3nt: TGTGCCAGCACCCAGGGGGGCTGGGGTTCCTACGAGCAGTACTTC
abundance: once; j_gene: TRBJ2-3; d_gene: .; v_gene: TRBV7-3; CDR3aa: CASSLKAINPLTYTDTQYF; CDR3nt: TGTGCCAGCAGCTTAAAAGCGATCAATCCCCTAACCTACACAGATACGCAGTATTTT